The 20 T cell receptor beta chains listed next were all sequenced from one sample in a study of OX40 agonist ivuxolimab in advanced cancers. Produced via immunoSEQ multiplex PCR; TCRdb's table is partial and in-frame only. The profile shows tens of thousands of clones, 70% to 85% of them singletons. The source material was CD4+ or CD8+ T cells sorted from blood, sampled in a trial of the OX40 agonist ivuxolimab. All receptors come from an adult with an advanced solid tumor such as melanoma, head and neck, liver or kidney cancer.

The CDR3 DNA is TGTGCCAGCAGCTTCGGATCCTACGAGCAGTACTTC. Its protein product is CASSFGSYEQYF. This chain joins TRBV7-3 and TRBJ2-7; D remains unclear. Trimming took off 3 bases at V and 1 base at J, with 4 bases between the two ends. The CDR3 spans 12 residues. Germline V lookup: CDR1 SGHTA, CDR2 FQGTGA.

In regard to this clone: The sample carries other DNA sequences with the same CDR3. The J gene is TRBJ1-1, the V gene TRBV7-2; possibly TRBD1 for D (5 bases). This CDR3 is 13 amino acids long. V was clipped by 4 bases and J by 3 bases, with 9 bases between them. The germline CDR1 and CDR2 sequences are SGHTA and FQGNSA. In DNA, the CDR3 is TGTGCCAGCAGCTGGCAGGGATACACTGAAGCTTTCTTT. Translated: CASSWQGYTEAFF.

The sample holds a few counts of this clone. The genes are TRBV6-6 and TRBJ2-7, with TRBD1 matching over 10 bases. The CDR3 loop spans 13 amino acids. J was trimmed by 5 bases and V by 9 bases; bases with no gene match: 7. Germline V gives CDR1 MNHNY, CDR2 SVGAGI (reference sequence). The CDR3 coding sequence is TGTGCCAGTCGACAGGGGGCGTCCAACGAGCAGTACTTC. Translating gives CASRQGASNEQYF.

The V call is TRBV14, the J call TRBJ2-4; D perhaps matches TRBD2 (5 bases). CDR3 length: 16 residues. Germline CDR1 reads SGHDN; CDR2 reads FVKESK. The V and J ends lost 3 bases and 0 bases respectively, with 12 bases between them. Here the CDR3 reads CASSHRGILAKNIQYF. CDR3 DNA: TGTGCCAGCAGCCATCGAGGGATACTAGCCAAAAACATTCAGTACTTC.

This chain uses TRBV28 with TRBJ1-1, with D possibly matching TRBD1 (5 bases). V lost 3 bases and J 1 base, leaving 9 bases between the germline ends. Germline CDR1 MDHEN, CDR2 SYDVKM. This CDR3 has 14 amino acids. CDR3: CASSFPGGNTEAFF. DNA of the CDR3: TGTGCCAGCAGTTTTCCGGGGGGGAACACTGAAGCTTTCTTT. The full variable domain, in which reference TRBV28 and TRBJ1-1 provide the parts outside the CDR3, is DVKVTQSSRYLVKRTGEKVFLECVQDMDHENMFWYRQDPGLGLRLIYFSYDVKMKEKGDIPEGYSVSREKKERFSLILESASTNQTSMYLCASSFPGGNTEAFFGQGTRLTVV.

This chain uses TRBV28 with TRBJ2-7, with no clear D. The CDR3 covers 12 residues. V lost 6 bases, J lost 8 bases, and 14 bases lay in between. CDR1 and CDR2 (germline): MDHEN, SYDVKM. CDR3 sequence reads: CASSLKGLKQYF. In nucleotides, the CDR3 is TGTGCCAGCAGCTTAAAGGGATTGAAGCAGTACTTC. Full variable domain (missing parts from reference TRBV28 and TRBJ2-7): DVKVTQSSRYLVKRTGEKVFLECVQDMDHENMFWYRQDPGLGLRLIYFSYDVKMKEKGDIPEGYSVSREKKERFSLILESASTNQTSMYLCASSLKGLKQYFGPGTRLTVT.

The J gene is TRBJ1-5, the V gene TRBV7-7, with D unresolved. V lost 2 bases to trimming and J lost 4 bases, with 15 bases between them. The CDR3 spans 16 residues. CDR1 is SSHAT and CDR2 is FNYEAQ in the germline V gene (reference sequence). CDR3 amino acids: CASSLCFDTKNQPQHF. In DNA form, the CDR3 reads TGTGCCAGCAGCTTATGTTTTGATACGAAAAATCAGCCCCAGCATTTT. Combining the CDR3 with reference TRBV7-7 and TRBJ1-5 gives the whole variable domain GAGVSQSPRYKVTKRGQDVTLRCDPISSHATLYWYQQALGQGPEFLTYFNYEAQPDKSGLPSDRFSAERPEGSISTLTIQRTEQRDSAMYRCASSLCFDTKNQPQHFGDGTRLSIL.

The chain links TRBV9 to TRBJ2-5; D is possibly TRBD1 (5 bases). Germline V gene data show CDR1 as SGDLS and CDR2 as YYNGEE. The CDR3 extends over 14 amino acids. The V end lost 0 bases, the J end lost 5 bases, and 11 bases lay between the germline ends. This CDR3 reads CASSVGRGGETQYF. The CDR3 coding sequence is TGTGCCAGCAGCGTAGGAAGGGGTGGGGAGACCCAGTACTTC.

The CDR3 nucleotides are TGTGCCACCAGCCCCCGTGGAGGGGGAATCAATGAGCAGTTCTTC. It translates to CATSPRGGGINEQFF. This sequence joins TRBV15 and TRBJ2-1; either TRBD1 or TRBD2 may supply D (6 bases each). This CDR3 is 15 amino acids long. Trimming removed 5 bases at V and 6 bases at J, with 17 bases between. Germline CDR1 reads LNHNV; CDR2 reads YYDKDF (reference sequence).

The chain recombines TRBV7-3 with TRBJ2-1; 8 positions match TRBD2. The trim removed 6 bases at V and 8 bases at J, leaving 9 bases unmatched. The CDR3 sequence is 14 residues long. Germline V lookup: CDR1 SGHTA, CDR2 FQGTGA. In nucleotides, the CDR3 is TGTGCCAGCAGGGGCGGGAGGAACGGCGATGAGCAGTTCTTC. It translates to CASRGGRNGDEQFF.

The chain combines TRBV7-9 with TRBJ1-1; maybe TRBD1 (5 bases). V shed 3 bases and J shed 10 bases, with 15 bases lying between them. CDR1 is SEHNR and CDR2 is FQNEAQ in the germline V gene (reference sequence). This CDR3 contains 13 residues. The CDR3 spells CASSFSRVFGAFF. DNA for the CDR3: TGTGCCAGCAGCTTCTCCAGGGTTTTTGGAGCTTTCTTT.

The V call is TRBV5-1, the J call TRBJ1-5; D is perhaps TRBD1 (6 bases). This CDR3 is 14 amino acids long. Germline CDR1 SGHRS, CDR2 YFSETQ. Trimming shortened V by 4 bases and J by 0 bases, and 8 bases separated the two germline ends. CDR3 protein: CASSATGSNQPQHF. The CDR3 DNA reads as TGCGCCAGCAGCGCGACAGGTAGCAATCAGCCCCAGCATTTT.

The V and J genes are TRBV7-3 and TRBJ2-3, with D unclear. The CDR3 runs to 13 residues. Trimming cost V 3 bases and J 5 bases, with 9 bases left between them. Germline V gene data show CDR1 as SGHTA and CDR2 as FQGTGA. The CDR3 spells CASSFSPKDTQYF. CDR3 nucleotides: TGTGCCAGCAGCTTTTCCCCAAAAGATACGCAGTATTTT.

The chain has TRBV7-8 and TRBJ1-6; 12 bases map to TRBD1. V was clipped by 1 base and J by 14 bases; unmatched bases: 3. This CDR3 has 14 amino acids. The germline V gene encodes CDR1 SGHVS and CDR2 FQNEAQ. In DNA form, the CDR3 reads TGTGCCAGCAGCTTAGAGGGACAGGGGGCTGCCCTCCACTTT. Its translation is CASSLEGQGAALHF.

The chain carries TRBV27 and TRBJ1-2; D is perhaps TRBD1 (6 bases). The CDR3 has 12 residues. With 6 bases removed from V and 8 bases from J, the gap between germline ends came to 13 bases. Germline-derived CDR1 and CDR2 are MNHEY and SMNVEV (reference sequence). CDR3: CASRTGADGYTF. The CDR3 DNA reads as TGTGCCAGCAGGACAGGAGCGGACGGCTACACCTTC.

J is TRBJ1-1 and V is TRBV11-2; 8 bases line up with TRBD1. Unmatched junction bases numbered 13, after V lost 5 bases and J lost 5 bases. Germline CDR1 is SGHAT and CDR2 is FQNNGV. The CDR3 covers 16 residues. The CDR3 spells CASSPGQGRRVTEAFF. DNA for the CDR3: TGTGCCAGCAGCCCCGGACAGGGAAGAAGGGTGACTGAAGCTTTCTTT.

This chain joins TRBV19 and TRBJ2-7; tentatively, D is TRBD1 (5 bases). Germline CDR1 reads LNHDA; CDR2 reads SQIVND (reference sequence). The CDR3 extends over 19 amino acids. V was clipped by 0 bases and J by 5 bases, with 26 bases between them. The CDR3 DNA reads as TGTGCCAGTAGTATAGATCACAGGCATAGGTTTGACGACTCGAACGAGCAGTACTTC. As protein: CASSIDHRHRFDDSNEQYF.

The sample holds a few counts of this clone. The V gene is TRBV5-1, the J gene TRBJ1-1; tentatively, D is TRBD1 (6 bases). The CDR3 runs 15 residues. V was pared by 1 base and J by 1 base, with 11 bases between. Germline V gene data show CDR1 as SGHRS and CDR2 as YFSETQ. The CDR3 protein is CASSLRGLGNTEAFF. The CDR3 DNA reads TGCGCCAGCAGCTTGCGGGGGCTAGGGAACACTGAAGCTTTCTTT.

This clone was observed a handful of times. In DNA, the CDR3 is TGCAGCGCCCGCAGGGGGAATGAGCAGTTCTTC. This codes for CSARRGNEQFF. This chain uses TRBV29-1 with TRBJ2-1; 7 nucleotides line up with TRBD1. Germline-derived CDR1 and CDR2 are SQVTM and ANQGSEA. The CDR3 loop spans 11 amino acids. V lost 7 bases, J lost 7 bases, and 4 bases stayed unmatched.

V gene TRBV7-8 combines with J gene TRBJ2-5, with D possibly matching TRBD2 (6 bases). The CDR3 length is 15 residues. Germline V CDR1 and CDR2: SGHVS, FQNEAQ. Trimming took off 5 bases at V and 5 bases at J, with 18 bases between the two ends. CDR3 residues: CASSRRLDYRETQYF. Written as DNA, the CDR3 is TGTGCCAGCAGCCGACGCCTGGACTATAGGGAGACCCAGTACTTC.